This TCR beta chain was sequenced in a study of CD8+CD57+ T cells in acquired aplastic anemia. The authors sequenced patients whose flow cytometry had shown CD8+CD57+ cell expansion. With regard to this clonotype: Germline and junction disagree at one end, which may indicate a read error.

Genomic DNA, the template, was used for profiling of the TCR beta VDJ and CDR3. TCRdb reprocessed the reads via MiXCR and lists one record per CDR3 protein. The table records around 250,000 distinct CDR3 sequences, 70% to 85% of them present only once. Germline V gene data show CDR1 as LNHNV and CDR2 as YYDKDF (reference sequence). This CDR3 has 14 residues. This clonotype was sampled from a human donor with aplastic anemia. The V gene is TRBV15, the J gene TRBJ2-3, with 7 bases aligning to TRBD2. The sequencing input was sorted CD4+, CD8+, or CD8+CD57+ T cells (not recorded which) from PBMCs. CDR3 bases: TGTGCCAGCAGCGGCGCGGGAGTACCCGATACGCAGTATTTC. It yields the protein CASSGAGVPDTQYF.